This T cell receptor beta chain is from a study of Ad26.COV2.S vaccination and SARS-CoV-2 variants. Overall study context: Among those in the COV1001 Ad26.COV2.S trial arm was the donor. Study findings and constraints: Considerable breadth of spike-specific CD8+ and CD4+ T cell responses has reportedly been documented following vaccination.

The CDR3 totals 20 residues. The V end lost 2 bases, the J end lost 0 bases, and 24 bases lay between the germline ends. Described treatment: some 20 received Ad26.COV2.S at low or high dose, single or two shots; about five received placebo; per-sample allocation not given. Samples were taken on day 63 after the first vaccine or placebo injection. Turning to this clone: Its cognate antigen is unknown.

The repertoire was sequenced with immunoSEQ multiplex PCR; TCRdb's copy has only in-frame clones and lacks some. The data contain around 300,000 clones, 88% of them seen just once; the ten biggest clones take up approximately 5.9%. The clonotype originates from a person between 18 and 65 years old who received the Ad26.COV2.S COVID-19 vaccine or a placebo. The chain combines TRBV23-1 with TRBJ2-3; the D call may be TRBD1 or TRBD2 (6 bases each). TRBV23-1 is an ORF, and what it does is uncertain. Sample: peripheral blood, taken in a trial of Ad26.COV2.S vaccine versus placebo. CDR3 nucleotides: TGCGCCAGCAGTCAAGCATTCGGGTCGGGGGCAGGCGGGAGCACAGATACGCAGTATTTT. The encoded protein is CASSQAFGSGAGGSTDTQYF.